This T cell receptor (beta chain) was sequenced during a study of identical twins. At least ten counts were recorded for this clonotype. The V segment lost 3 bases and the J segment 2 bases; nucleotides outside the gene matches: 9. Germline V lookup: CDR1 SGHAT, CDR2 FQNNGV. CDR3 length: 18 amino acids. A universal primer site arose from template switching, and cDNA bore unique molecular identifiers. From the 5' RACE reads, TCRdb called clonotypes with MiXCR, one entry per CDR3 protein. This table holds roughly 470,000 distinct CDR3 sequences, 14% found once. The sample was also reused in another study, on yellow fever vaccine responses in identical twins.

The clonotype originates from a woman aged 18-35 years in good health. The source material was CD4+ T cells sorted from blood. The chain carries TRBV11-2 and TRBJ2-5; TRBD2 matches at 13 bases. CDR3 protein: CASSFMQPGLAGQETQYF. The CDR3 nucleotides read TGTGCCAGCAGCTTCATGCAACCGGGACTAGCGGGGCAAGAGACCCAGTACTTC.